This TCR beta chain was profiled in a study of T cell responses to AZD1222 COVID-19 vaccine. The germline CDR1 and CDR2 sequences are MNHEY and SMNVEV (reference sequence). This CDR3 spans 14 amino acids. The ends were cut back, 0 bases at V and 6 bases at J, with 11 bases in the middle. TCRdb keeps only in-frame clones here, not all; method: immunoSEQ multiplex PCR. Among 100,000 or so clones listed, about 89% were seen once. This TCR was recovered from an adult in good health. The chain employs TRBV27 and TRBJ1-1; D is possibly TRBD1 (5 bases). Source: peripheral blood, taken on day 0 of AZD1222 vaccination. The CDR3 DNA follows: TGTGCCAGCAGTTTATCGTTGGAGGGGTCTGAAGCTTTCTTT. Residues: CASSLSLEGSEAFF.